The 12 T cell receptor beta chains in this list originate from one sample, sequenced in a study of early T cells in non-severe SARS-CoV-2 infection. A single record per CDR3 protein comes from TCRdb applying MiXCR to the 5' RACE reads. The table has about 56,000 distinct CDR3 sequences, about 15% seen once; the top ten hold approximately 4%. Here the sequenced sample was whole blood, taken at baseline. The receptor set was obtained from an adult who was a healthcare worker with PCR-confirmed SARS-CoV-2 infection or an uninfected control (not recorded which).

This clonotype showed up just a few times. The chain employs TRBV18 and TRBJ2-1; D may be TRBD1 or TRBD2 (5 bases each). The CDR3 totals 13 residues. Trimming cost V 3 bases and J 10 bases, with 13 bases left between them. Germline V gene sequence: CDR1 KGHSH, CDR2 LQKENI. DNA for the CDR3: TGTGCCAGCTCACCCCTCGGGACGGGGGAGCAGTTCTTC. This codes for CASSPLGTGEQFF.

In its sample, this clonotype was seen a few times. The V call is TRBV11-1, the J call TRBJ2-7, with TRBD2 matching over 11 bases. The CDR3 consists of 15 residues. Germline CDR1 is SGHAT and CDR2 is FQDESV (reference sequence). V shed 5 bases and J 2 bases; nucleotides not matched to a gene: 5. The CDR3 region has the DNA TGTGCCAGCAGCGGACGACTAGCGGGACCCTACGAGCAGTACTTC. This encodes CASSGRLAGPYEQYF.

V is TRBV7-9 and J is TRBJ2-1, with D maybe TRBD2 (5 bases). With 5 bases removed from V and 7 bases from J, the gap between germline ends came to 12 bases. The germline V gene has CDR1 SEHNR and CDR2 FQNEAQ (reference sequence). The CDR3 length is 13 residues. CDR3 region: CASSRGSRNEQFF. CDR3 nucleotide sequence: TGTGCCAGCAGCCGAGGGTCCCGTAATGAGCAGTTCTTC. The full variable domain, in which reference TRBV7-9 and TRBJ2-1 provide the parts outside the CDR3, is DTGVSQNPRHKITKRGQNVTFRCDPISEHNRLYWYRQTLGQGPEFLTYFQNEAQLEKSRLLSDRFSAERPKGSFSTLEIQRTEQGDSAMYLCASSRGSRNEQFFGPGTRLTVL.

CDR3 region: CASSPHYEQYF. CDR3 DNA: TGTGCCAGCAGCCCACACTACGAGCAGTACTTC. The chain carries TRBV11-2 and TRBJ2-7; unclear D gene. Germline CDR1 reads SGHAT; CDR2 reads FQNNGV. Trimming stripped 5 bases from V and 3 bases from J, with 5 bases between. The CDR3 consists of 11 residues.

The chain's CDR3 is CASSQDPRGNSPLHF. The CDR3 nucleotides are TGTGCCAGCAGCCAAGATCCTCGGGGCAATTCACCCCTCCACTTT. The gene calls are TRBV3-1 and TRBJ1-6, with TRBD1 as a possible D gene (5 bases). The CDR3 spans 15 residues. Trimming took off 0 bases at V and 7 bases at J, with 10 bases between the two ends. Per the germline V gene, CDR1 is LGHDT and CDR2 is YNNKEL (reference sequence).

CDR3 bases: TGCGCCAGCAGCTTTGACCAGTCCACAGATACGCAGTATTTT. Translation: CASSFDQSTDTQYF. The chain recombines TRBV5-1 with TRBJ2-3; D unclear. Germline CDR1 and CDR2: SGHRS and YFSETQ. CDR3 length: 14 amino acids. V was shortened by 2 bases and J by 2 bases, with 9 bases between the two germline ends.

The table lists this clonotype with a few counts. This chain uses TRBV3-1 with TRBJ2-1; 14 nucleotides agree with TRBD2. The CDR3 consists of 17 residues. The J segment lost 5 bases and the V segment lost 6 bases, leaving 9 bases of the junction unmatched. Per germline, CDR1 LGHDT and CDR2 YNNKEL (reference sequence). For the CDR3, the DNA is TGTGCCAGCAGTCCGCCAAGGACTAGCGGGAGGCACAATGAGCAGTTCTTC. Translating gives CASSPPRTSGRHNEQFF.

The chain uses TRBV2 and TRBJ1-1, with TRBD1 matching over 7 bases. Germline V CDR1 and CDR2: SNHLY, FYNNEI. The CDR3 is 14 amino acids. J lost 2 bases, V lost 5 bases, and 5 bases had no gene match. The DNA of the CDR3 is TGTGCCAGCAGTTTGGGACAGAAAAACACTGAAGCTTTCTTT. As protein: CASSLGQKNTEAFF.

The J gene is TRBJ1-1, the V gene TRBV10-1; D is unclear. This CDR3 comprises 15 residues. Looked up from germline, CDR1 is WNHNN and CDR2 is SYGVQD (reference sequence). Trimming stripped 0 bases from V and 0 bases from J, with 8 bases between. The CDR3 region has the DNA TGCGCCAGCAGTGAGTCCGTCGGAGTGAACACTGAAGCTTTCTTT. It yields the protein CASSESVGVNTEAFF.

The DNA of the CDR3 is TGTGCCAGCAGCTCCCGACTCATGAACACTGAAGCTTTCTTT. Amino acids: CASSSRLMNTEAFF. This sequence joins TRBV12-3 or TRBV12-4 and TRBJ1-1; D is ambiguous. Trimming took off 6 bases at V and 0 bases at J, with 11 bases between the two ends. This CDR3 has 14 amino acids.

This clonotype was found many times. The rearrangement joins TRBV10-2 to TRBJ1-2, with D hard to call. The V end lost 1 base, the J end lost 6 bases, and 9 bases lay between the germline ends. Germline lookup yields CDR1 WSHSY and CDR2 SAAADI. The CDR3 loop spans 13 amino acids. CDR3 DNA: TGCGCCAGCAGTGAGTTGCGGAGGGATGGCTACACCTTC. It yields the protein CASSELRRDGYTF.

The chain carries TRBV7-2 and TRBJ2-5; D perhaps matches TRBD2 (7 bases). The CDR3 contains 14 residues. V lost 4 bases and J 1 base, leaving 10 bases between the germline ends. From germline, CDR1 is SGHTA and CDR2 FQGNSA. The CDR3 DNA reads TGTGCCAGCAGCTACGGGGGGCCCCAAGAGACCCAGTACTTC. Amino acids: CASSYGGPQETQYF.